This is a list of T cell receptor beta chains from one sample in a study of control samples from healthy donors and cancer patients. The assay was immunoSEQ multiplex PCR, and TCRdb's table has in-frame clones only and misses some. The sample has about 180,000 clones; around 94% are singletons. Source material: blood. These receptors were obtained from a woman between 18 and 29 years old in good health. Both conserved end residues are trimmed from each CDR3. The order of the fields is V gene, CDR3 protein.

v_gene: TRBV10-3
CDR3aa: AISGTHLQGFSLRRGDEQF

v_gene: TRBV24-1
CDR3aa: ATSDGRMNQPQH

v_gene: TRBV4-1
CDR3aa: ASSQVGTPYNEQF

v_gene: TRBV6-5
CDR3aa: ASRTDGQMNTEAF

v_gene: TRBV11-2
CDR3aa: ASHWGATNTGELF

v_gene: TRBV2
CDR3aa: ASKTGENYGYT

v_gene: TRBV4-1
CDR3aa: ASSQGDRVTYEQY

v_gene: TRBV12-3/TRBV12-4
CDR3aa: ASSTRGGYT

v_gene: TRBV7-2
CDR3aa: ASSLSRDKHYGYT

v_gene: TRBV2
CDR3aa: ASSERGDRYEQY

v_gene: TRBV7-2
CDR3aa: ASSTQGGVAYNEQF

v_gene: TRBV25-1
CDR3aa: ASSDSDRSYEQY

v_gene: TRBV7-2
CDR3aa: ASSLSGAGELF

v_gene: TRBV3-1/TRBV3-2
CDR3aa: ASSQVRSEQY

v_gene: TRBV19
CDR3aa: ASSTTGRETQY

v_gene: TRBV10-3
CDR3aa: AISEASYEQY

v_gene: TRBV19
CDR3aa: ASKRTGRTGELF

v_gene: TRBV29-1
CDR3aa: SVEPSGGFVGNEQF

v_gene: TRBV19
CDR3aa: ASRGAAQPQH

v_gene: TRBV19
CDR3aa: ASSDMRPTGIYGYT

v_gene: TRBV29-1
CDR3aa: SVEGVEETQY

v_gene: TRBV9
CDR3aa: ASGTGKNTEAF

v_gene: TRBV28
CDR3aa: ASSPGGHLVNTEAF